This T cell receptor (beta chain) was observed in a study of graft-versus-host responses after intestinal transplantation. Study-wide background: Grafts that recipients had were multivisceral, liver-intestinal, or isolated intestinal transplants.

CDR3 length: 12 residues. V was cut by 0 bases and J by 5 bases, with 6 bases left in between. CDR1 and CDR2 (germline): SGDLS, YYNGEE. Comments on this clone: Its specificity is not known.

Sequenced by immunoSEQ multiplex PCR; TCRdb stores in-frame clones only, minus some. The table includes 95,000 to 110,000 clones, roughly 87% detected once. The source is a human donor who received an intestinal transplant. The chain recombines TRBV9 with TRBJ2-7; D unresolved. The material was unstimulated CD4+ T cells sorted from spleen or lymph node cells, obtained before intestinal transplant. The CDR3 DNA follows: TGTGCCAGCAGCGTAGACGGAAACGAGCAGTACTTC. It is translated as CASSVDGNEQYF.